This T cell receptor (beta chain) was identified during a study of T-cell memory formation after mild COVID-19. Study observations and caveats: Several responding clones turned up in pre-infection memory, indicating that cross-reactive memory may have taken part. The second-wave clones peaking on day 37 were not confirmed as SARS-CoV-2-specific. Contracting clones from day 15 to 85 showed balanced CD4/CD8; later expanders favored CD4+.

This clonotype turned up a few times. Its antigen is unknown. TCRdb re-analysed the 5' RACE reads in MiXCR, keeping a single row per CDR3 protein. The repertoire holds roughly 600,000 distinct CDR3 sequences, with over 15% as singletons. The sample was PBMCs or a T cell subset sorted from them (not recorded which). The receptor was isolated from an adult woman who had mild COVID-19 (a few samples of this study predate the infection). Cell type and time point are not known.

The CDR3 protein is CASSPPVGQGGLRNTEAFF. The CDR3 bases are TGTGCCAGCTCACCCCCGGTAGGACAGGGCGGTTTACGGAACACTGAAGCTTTCTTT. The V and J genes are TRBV18 and TRBJ1-1, with 8 bases lining up with TRBD1. This CDR3 is 19 amino acids long. Germline CDR1 KGHSH, CDR2 LQKENI. J gave up 1 base and V 3 bases, and 16 bases lay outside the gene matches.